This T cell receptor beta chain was identified during a study of blood T cell repertoires in COVID-19. Germline assignment: CDR1 SNHLY and CDR2 FYNNEI. Deletions cut 7 bases from V and 2 bases from J, with 21 bases between. The CDR3 extends over 17 amino acids. Sequenced by immunoSEQ multiplex PCR; TCRdb stores in-frame clones only, minus some. The sample carries 200,000 to 300,000 clones, less than 90% recorded once. J is TRBJ2-1 and V is TRBV2, with a tentative D call TRBD1 (6 bases). The sequenced material came from peripheral blood. The receptor was isolated from a man between 60 and 70 years old with acute or convalescent COVID-19. Here the CDR3 DNA reads TGTGCCAGCAAGCTACGGGACACCCTAACCACCTACAATGAGCAGTTCTTC. Its protein product is CASKLRDTLTTYNEQFF.